The 16 T cell receptor gamma chains below were found in one sample sequenced in a study of Vδ1+ human thymocytes. Findings and limits, study-wide: Thymic TRG and TRD repertoires appeared highly polyclonal.

The template was reverse-transcribed extracted RNA. CDR3 amplicons came from multiplex PCR with pooled V-gene forward and constant-region reverse primers. TCRdb reapplied CATT to the multiplex PCR reads. The data show some 11,000 gamma-chain clones, more than 35% seen once. Their recognized antigens are unknown. Specimen: Vdelta1+ gamma-delta thymocytes from the thymus. The subset was: FACS-sorted CD3+ TCRalphabeta- TCRVdelta1+ TCRVdelta2- thymocytes. The source is a boy under two years old who had congenital heart surgery.

The V and J genes are TRGV5 and TRGJ1 or TRGJ2. TCRdb carries no J gene annotation; the J gene was assigned here by matching the DNA with germline. CDR3 length: 11 amino acids. Per germline, CDR1 VINAFY and CDR2 YDVSNSKD. Trimming cost V 5 bases and J 8 bases; bases outside gene matches: 6. The CDR3: CATWVGDKKLF. The CDR3 DNA reads as TGTGCCACCTGGGTTGGAGATAAGAAACTCTTT.

About this clone itself: Other nucleotide sequences in the sample specify the same CDR3. The rearrangement links TRGV3 to TRGJ1 or TRGJ2. The J gene was not available in TCRdb and was assigned here by matching the DNA to germline segments. Germline CDR1 and CDR2: VTNTFY and YDVSTARD (reference sequence). The trim removed 1 base at V and 1 base at J, leaving 4 bases unmatched. This CDR3 comprises 14 residues. In DNA, the CDR3 is TGTGCCACCTGGGACAGCCCCAATTATTATAAGAAACTCTTT. Its protein product is CATWDSPNYYKKLF.

Note on this clone: A much larger clone lies a single base off, so this may be a read error. The same CDR3 also results from other DNA sequences found in this sample. The chain couples TRGV5 to TRGJ1 or TRGJ2. The J gene, missing from TCRdb, was assigned here through DNA to germline matching. CDR1 and CDR2 from the germline V gene are VINAFY and YDVSNSKD. The CDR3 has 11 residues. The V segment lost 0 bases and the J segment 11 bases; nucleotides outside the gene matches: 4. In DNA, the CDR3 is TGTGCCACCTGGGACAGGCGGCAGAAACTCTTT. As protein: CATWDRRQKLF.

The chain joins TRGV9 to TRGJ1 or TRGJ2. This CDR3 comprises 16 residues. Trimming removed 0 bases from V and 5 bases from J; junction bases left unmatched: 13. Germline CDR1 GITISATS, CDR2 ISYDGTV (reference sequence). The CDR3 DNA is TGTGCCTTGTGGGAGGTGCAGGAGGCAAAGGATTATAAGAAACTCTTT. Translation: CALWEVQEAKDYKKLF.

The gene calls are TRGV9 and TRGJ1 or TRGJ2. The J gene, missing from TCRdb, was assigned here through DNA to germline matching. V was clipped by 2 bases and J by 10 bases; unmatched bases: 5. The CDR3 runs 11 residues. Germline assignment: CDR1 GITISATS and CDR2 ISYDGTV (reference sequence). The CDR3 bases are TGTGCCTTGTGGGAGGATCGAAAGAAACTCTTT. It encodes CALWEDRKKLF.

For this clone: Other DNA sequences in this specimen translate into the identical CDR3. The rearrangement uses TRGV9 and TRGJ1 or TRGJ2. Trimming took 1 base from V and 5 from J; bases not matched to a gene: 5. CDR3 size: 13 residues. Germline V gene data show CDR1 as GITISATS and CDR2 as ISYDGTV (reference sequence). CDR3 sequence (DNA): TGTGCCTTGTGGGAGGTTCGTCATTATAAGAAACTCTTT. Amino acids: CALWEVRHYKKLF.

This clone was detected a few times. The chain employs TRGV3 and TRGJ1 or TRGJ2. The CDR3 length is 11 residues. Losses at the gene ends were 3 bases for V and 6 bases for J; bases not matched to a gene: 2. Per germline, CDR1 VTNTFY and CDR2 YDVSTARD (reference sequence). Here the CDR3 reads CATWDPYKKLF. CDR3 nucleotide sequence: TGTGCCACCTGGGACCCTTATAAGAAACTCTTT.

V usage is TRGV5 and J usage is TRGJ1 or TRGJ2. TCRdb is silent on the J gene; assignment here came from matching the DNA to germline. Germline loops: CDR1 VINAFY, CDR2 YDVSNSKD. V shed 4 bases, J shed 11 bases, and the junction held 8 bases outside the gene matches. CDR3 length: 11 amino acids. CDR3 bases: TGTGCCACCTGGGAGTGGTCGGAGAAACTCTTT. Residues: CATWEWSEKLF.

This rearrangement joins TRGV3 to TRGJ1 or TRGJ2. TCRdb is silent on the J gene; assignment here came from matching the DNA to germline. Trimming removed 5 bases from V and 4 bases from J; junction bases left unmatched: 17. Germline V gene sequence: CDR1 VTNTFY, CDR2 YDVSTARD (reference sequence). The CDR3 contains 16 residues. Here the CDR3 DNA reads TGTGCCACCTGGGCGCCTCCAAACTATGACTATTATAAGAAACTCTTT. Translation gives CATWAPPNYDYYKKLF.

The table lists this clone with a few counts. The chain is built from TRGV8 and TRGJ1 or TRGJ2. Germline CDR1 is VENAVY and CDR2 is YDSYNSRV. The CDR3 runs to 15 residues. The junction had 11 bases not matched to a gene; V was cut back by 5 bases and J by 1 base. CDR3 protein: CATWATALNYYKKLF. The CDR3 DNA reads as TGTGCCACCTGGGCCACCGCACTAAATTATTATAAGAAACTCTTT.

This rearrangement joins TRGV5 to TRGJ1 or TRGJ2. Matching the DNA to germline supplied the J gene, which TCRdb does not give. CDR1 and CDR2 from the germline V gene are VINAFY and YDVSNSKD. This CDR3 contains 14 residues. After removal of 8 bases from V and 1 base from J, the junction contained 11 bases not matched to a gene. As DNA, the CDR3 is TGTGCCACCTCCCAGGGCCACAATTATTATAAGAAACTCTTT. Translation: CATSQGHNYYKKLF.

The gene calls are TRGV4 and TRGJ1 or TRGJ2. The J gene was missing in TCRdb and was found by matching the end of the DNA to germline. The junction had 8 bases not matched to a gene; V was cut back by 3 bases and J by 3 bases. Germline CDR1 and CDR2: EGSTGY and YDSYTSSV. There are 14 residues in the CDR3. CDR3 nucleotides: TGTGCCACCTGGGATTTAACAGTTTATTATAAGAAACTCTTT. It specifies CATWDLTVYYKKLF.

The V call is TRGV5, the J call TRGJP2. TCRdb records no J gene; here it was assigned by comparing the DNA to germline. V was clipped by 0 bases and J by 3 bases; unmatched bases: 7. There are 16 residues in the CDR3. The V gene's germline CDR1 is VINAFY and CDR2 YDVSNSKD. The CDR3 region is CATWDRRGGSDWIKTF. CDR3 sequence (DNA): TGTGCCACCTGGGACAGGCGGGGAGGTAGTGATTGGATCAAGACGTTT.

Turning to this clone: At one end, the junction sequence differs from germline, possibly due to a read error. The chain links TRGV5 to TRGJ1 or TRGJ2. TCRdb does not report a J gene; here it was assigned by matching the DNA to germline references. There are 15 residues in the CDR3. CDR1 is VINAFY and CDR2 is YDVSNSKD in the germline V gene. The chain's CDR3 is CATWDRPTNYYKKLF. The CDR3 bases are TGCGCCACCTGGGACAGGCCCACGAATTATTATAAGAAACTCTTT.

In its sample, this clone was seen a few times. The chain is built from TRGV2 and TRGJ1 or TRGJ2. V shed 2 bases, J shed 2 bases, and the junction held 6 bases outside the gene matches. The germline CDR1 and CDR2 sequences are EGSNGY and YDSYNSKV. This CDR3 is built from 14 residues. The CDR3 protein is CATWDVVDYYKKLF. The CDR3 DNA is TGTGCCACCTGGGACGTGGTTGATTATTATAAGAAACTCTTT.

The genes are TRGV4 and TRGJ1 or TRGJ2. Here the J gene was assigned by germline matching of the DNA, as TCRdb has none. V was pared by 4 bases and J by 11 bases, with 11 bases of the junction left unmatched. CDR1 is EGSTGY, CDR2 YDSYTSSV, per germline. CDR3 length equals 12 residues. The CDR3 DNA follows: TGTGCCACCTGGGACCCCAAGTGCCAGAAACTCTTT. Translation gives CATWDPKCQKLF.